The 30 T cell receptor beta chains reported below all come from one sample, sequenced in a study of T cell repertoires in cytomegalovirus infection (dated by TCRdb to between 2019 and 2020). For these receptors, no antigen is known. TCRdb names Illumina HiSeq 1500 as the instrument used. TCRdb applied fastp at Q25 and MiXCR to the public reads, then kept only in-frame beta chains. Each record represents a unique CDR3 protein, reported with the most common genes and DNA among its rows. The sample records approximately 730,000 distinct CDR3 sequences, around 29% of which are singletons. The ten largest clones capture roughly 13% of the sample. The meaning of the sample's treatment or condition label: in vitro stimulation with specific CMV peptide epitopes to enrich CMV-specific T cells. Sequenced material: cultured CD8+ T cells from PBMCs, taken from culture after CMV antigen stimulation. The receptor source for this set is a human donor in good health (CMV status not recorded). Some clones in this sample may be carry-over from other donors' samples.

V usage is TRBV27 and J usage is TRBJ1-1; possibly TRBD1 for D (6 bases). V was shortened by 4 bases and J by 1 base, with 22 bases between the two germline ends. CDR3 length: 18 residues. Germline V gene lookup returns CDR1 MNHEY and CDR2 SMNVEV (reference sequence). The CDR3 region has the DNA TGTGCCAGCAGTTCCTCCAGGGGAGGGTTTCCTGCGAACACTGAAGCTTTCTTT. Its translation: CASSSSRGGFPANTEAFF.

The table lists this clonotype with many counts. The CDR3 loop is CASGDRGSNQPQHF. CDR3 DNA sequence: TGTGCCAGCGGGGACAGGGGTAGCAATCAGCCCCAGCATTTT. The rearrangement links TRBV6-1 to TRBJ1-5, with TRBD1 matching 10 bases. The CDR3 spans 14 residues. J was trimmed by 0 bases and V by 8 bases; bases with no gene match: 1. From germline, CDR1 is MNHNS and CDR2 SASEGT.

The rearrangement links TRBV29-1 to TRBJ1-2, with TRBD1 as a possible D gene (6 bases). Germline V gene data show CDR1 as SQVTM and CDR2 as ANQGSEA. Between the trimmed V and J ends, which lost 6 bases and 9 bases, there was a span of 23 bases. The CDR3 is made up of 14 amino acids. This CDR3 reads CSVLAKTRGLSYTF. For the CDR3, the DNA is TGCAGCGTCCTCGCTAAGACAAGGGGGTTGAGCTACACCTTC. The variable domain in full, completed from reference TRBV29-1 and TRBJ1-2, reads SAVISQKPSRDICQRGTSLTIQCQVDSQVTMMFWYRQQPGQSLTLIATANQGSEATYESGFVIDKFPISRPNLTFSTLTVSNMSPEDSSIYLCSVLAKTRGLSYTFGSGTRLTVV.

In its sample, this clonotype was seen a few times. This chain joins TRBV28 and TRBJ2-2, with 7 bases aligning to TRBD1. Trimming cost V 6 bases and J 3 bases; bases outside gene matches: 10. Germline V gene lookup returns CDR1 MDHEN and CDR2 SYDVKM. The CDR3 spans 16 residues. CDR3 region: CASSLRQGLDTGELFF. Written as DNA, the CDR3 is TGTGCCAGCAGCTTGAGACAGGGCCTCGACACCGGGGAGCTGTTTTTT.

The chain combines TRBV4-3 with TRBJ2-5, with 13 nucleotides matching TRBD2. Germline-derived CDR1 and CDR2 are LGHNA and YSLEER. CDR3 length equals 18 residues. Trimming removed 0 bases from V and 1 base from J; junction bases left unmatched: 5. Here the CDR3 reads CASSQDLRTSGGQETQYF. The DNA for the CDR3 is TGCGCCAGCAGCCAAGATTTGAGGACTAGCGGGGGCCAAGAGACCCAGTACTTC.

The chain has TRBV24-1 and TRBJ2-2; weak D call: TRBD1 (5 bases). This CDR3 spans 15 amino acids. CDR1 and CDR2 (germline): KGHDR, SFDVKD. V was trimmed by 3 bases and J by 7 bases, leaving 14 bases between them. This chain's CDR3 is CATSDASGLVGELFF. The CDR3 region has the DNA TGTGCCACCAGTGATGCCTCAGGGTTGGTCGGGGAGCTGTTTTTT.

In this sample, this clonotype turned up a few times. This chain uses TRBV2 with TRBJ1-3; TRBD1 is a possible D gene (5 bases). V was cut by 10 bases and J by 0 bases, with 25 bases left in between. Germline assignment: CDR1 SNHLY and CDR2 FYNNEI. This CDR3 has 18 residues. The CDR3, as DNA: TGTGCCATCGATGACTCGGTCCCAGGGCTTTTCTCTGGAAACACCATATATTTT. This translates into CAIDDSVPGLFSGNTIYF.

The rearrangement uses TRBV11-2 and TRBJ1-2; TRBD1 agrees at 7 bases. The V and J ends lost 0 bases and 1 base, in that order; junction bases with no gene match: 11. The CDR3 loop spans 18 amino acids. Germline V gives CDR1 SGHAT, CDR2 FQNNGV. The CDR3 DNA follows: TGTGCCAGCAGCTTAGATCCCGGCTCCGGGACAGTTAACTATGGCTACACCTTC. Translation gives CASSLDPGSGTVNYGYTF.

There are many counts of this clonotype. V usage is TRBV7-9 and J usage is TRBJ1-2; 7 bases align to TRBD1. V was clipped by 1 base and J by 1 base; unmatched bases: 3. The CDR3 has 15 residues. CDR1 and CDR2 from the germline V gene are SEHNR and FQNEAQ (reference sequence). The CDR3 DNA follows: TGTGCCAGCAGCTTAGGGACAGGCAGTAACTATGGCTACACCTTC. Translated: CASSLGTGSNYGYTF.

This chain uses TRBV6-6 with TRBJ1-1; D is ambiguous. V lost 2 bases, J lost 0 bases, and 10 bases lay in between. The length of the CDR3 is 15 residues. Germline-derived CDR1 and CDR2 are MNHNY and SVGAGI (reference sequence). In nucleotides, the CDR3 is TGTGCCAGCAGTTACCTTGCAGACATGAACACTGAAGCTTTCTTT. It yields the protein CASSYLADMNTEAFF.

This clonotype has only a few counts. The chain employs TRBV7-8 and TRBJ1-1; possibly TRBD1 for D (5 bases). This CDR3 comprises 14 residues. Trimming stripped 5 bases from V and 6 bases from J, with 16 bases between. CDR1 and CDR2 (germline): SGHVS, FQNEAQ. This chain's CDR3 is CASSGKGVGPEAFF. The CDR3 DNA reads TGTGCCAGCAGCGGAAAAGGGGTAGGGCCTGAAGCTTTCTTT. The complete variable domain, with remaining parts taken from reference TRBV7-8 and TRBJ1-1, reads GAGVSQSPRYKVAKRGQDVALRCDPISGHVSLFWYQQALGQGPEFLTYFQNEAQLDKSGLPSDRFFAERPEGSVSTLKIQRTQQEDSAVYLCASSGKGVGPEAFFGQGTRLTVV.

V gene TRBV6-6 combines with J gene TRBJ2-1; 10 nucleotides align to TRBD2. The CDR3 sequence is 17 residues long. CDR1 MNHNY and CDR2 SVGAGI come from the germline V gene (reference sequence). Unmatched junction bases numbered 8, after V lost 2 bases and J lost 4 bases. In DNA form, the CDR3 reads TGTGCCAGCAGTTACCTCGGTAGCGGGGGGTTATACAATGAGCAGTTCTTC. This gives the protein CASSYLGSGGLYNEQFF.

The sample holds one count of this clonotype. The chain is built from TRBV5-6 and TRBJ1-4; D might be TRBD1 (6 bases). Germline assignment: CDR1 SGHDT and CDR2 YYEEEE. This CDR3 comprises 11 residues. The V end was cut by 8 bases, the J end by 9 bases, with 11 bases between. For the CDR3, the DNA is TGTGCCAGTTATACAGGGAAAAAACTGTTTTTT. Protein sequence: CASYTGKKLFF.

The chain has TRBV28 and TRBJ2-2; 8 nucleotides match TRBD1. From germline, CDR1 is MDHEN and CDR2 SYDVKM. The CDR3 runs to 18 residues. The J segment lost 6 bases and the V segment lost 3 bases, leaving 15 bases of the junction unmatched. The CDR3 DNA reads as TGTGCCAGCAGTTTCCTGACCAGACAGGGGCCCGTTGCCGGGGAGCTGTTTTTT. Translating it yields CASSFLTRQGPVAGELFF.

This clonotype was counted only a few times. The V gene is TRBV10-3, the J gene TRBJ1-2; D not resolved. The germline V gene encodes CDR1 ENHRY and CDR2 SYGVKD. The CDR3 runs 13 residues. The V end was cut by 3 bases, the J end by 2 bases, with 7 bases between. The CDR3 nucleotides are TGTGCCATCAGTGACGATAGAAACTATGGCTACACCTTC. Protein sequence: CAISDDRNYGYTF.

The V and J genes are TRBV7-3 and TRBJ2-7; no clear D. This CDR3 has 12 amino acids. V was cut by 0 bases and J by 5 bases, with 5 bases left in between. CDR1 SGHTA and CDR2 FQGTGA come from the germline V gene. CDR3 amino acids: CASSLTENEQYV. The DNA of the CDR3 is TGTGCCAGCAGCTTAACAGAGAACGAGCAGTACGTC.

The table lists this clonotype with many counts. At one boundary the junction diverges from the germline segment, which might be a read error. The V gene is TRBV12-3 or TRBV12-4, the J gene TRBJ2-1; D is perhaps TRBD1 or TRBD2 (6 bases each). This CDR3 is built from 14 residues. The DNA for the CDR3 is TGTGCCAGCAGCTTAGCGTACGGGGGCGATGAGCAGTTCTTC. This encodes CASSLAYGGDEQFF.

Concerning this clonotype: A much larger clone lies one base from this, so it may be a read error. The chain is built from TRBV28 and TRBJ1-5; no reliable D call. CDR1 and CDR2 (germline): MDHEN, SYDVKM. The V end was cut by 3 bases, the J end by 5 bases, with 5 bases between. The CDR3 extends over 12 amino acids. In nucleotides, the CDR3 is TGTGCCAGCAGTTTTGAGGATCAGCCCCAGCATTTT. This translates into CASSFEDQPQHF. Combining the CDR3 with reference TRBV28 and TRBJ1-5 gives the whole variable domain DVKVTQSSRYLVKRTGEKVFLECVQDMDHENMFWYRQDPGLGLRLIYFSYDVKMKEKGDIPEGYSVSREKKERFSLILESASTNQTSMYLCASSFEDQPQHFGDGTRLSIL.

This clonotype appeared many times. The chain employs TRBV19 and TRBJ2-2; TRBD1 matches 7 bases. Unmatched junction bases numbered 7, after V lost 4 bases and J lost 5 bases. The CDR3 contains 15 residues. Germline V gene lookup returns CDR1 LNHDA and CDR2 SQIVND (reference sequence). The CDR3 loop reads CASSTTDRITGELFF. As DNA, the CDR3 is TGTGCCAGTAGTACGACGGACAGGATAACCGGGGAGCTGTTTTTT.

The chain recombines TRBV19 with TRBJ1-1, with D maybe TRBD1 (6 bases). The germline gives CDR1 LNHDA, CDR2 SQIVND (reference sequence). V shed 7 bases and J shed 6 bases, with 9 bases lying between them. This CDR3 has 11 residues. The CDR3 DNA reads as TGTGCCAGTATCGGGGGCGCTGAAGCTTTCTTT. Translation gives CASIGGAEAFF. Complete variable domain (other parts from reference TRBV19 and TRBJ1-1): DGGITQSPKYLFRKEGQNVTLSCEQNLNHDAMYWYRQDPGQGLRLIYYSQIVNDFQKGDIAEGYSVSREKKESFPLTVTSAQKNPTAFYLCASIGGAEAFFGQGTRLTVV.

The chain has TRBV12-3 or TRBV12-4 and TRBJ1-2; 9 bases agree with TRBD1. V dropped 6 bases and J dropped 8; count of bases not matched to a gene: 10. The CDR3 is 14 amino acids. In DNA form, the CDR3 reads TGTGCCAGCAGAACAGGGGGCGCGATCGGCGGCTACACCTTC. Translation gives CASRTGGAIGGYTF.

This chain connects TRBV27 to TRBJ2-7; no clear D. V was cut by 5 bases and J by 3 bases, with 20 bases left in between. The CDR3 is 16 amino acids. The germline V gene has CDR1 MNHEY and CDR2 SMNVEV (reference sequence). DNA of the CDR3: TGTGCCAGCAGTAAGAGGAAAGGGTACGACTTCTACGAGCAGTACTTC. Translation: CASSKRKGYDFYEQYF.

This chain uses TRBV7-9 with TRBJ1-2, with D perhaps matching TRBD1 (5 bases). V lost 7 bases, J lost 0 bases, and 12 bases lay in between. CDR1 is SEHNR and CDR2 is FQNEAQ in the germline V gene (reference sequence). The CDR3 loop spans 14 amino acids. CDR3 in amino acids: CASIPDTANYGYTF. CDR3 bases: TGTGCCAGCATCCCGGACACCGCTAACTATGGCTACACCTTC.

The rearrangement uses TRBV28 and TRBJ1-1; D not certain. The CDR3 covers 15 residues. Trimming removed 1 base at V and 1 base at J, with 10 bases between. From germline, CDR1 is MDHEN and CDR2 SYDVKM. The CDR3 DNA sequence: TGTGCCAGCAGTTTATTACCAGGTTCGAACACTGAAGCTTTCTTT. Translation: CASSLLPGSNTEAFF.

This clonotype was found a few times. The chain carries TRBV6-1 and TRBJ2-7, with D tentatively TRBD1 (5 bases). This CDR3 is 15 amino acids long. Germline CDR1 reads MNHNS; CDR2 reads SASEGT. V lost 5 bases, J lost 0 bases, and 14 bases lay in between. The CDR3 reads CASSPRVGVSYEQYF. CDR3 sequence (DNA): TGTGCCAGCAGTCCTAGGGTAGGGGTCTCCTACGAGCAGTACTTC.

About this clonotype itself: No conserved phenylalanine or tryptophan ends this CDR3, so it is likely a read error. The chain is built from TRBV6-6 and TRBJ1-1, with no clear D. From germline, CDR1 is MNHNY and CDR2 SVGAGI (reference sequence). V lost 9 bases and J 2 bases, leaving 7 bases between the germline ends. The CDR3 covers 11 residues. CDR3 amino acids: CASGRNTEAFL. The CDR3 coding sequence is TGTGCCAGTGGAAGAAACACTGAAGCTTTCTTA.

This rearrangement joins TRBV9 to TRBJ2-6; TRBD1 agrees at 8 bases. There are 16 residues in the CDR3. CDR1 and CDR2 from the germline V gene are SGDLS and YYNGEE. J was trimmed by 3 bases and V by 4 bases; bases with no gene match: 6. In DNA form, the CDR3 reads TGTGCCAGCAGCTCATACGACAGGGGTGGGGCCAACGTCCTGACTTTC. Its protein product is CASSSYDRGGANVLTF.

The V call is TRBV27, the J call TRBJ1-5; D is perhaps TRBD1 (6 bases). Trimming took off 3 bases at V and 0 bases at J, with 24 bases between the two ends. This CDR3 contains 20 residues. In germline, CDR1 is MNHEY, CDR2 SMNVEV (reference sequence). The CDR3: CASSFRDSGAGPHSNQPQHF. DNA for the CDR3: TGTGCCAGCAGTTTCAGAGATTCGGGGGCAGGGCCGCATAGCAATCAGCCCCAGCATTTT.

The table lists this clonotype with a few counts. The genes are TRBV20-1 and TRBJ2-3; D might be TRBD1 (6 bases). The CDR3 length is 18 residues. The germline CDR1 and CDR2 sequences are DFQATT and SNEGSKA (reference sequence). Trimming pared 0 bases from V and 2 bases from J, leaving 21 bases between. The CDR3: CSARDLNLLMGATDTQYF. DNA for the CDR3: TGCAGTGCTAGAGATCTCAACCTACTTATGGGGGCCACAGATACGCAGTATTTT.

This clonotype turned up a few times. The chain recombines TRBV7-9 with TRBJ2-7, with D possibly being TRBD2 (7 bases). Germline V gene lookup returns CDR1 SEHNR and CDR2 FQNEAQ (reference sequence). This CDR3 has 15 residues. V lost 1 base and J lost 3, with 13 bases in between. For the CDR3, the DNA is TGTGCCAGCAGCTTAGAAGGGGGGGCCCACTACGAGCAGTACTTC. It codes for CASSLEGGAHYEQYF.